A single sample gave rise to the 31 T cell receptor beta chains below, sequenced in a study of identical twins. MiXCR, applied by TCRdb to the 5' RACE reads, yields one record per CDR3 protein. The sample lists 200,000 or so distinct CDR3 sequences; around a sixth were seen once. This sample also belongs to another study, concerning T cells expressing NK-cell markers.

The sample was CD8+ T cells sorted from blood. The receptors shown here come from a woman aged 18-35 years in good health.

This clonotype was seen at least ten times. The chain carries TRBV6-4 and TRBJ2-2, with TRBD2 matching 9 bases. Looked up from germline, CDR1 is MRHNA and CDR2 is SNTAGT. V was pared by 4 bases and J by 3 bases, with 0 bases of the junction left unmatched. CDR3 length: 14 amino acids. In DNA, the CDR3 is TGTGCCAGCAGTGCTAGCGGGGACACCGGGGAGCTGTTTTTT. It specifies CASSASGDTGELFF.

This clonotype occurred a few times. The chain is built from TRBV11-3 and TRBJ1-2, with TRBD1 matching over 7 bases. Germline V gene data show CDR1 as SGHNT and CDR2 as YENEEA. The V and J ends lost 4 bases and 0 bases, in that order; junction bases with no gene match: 5. This CDR3 has 15 amino acids. The CDR3 spells CASSSATGANYGYTF. The CDR3 bases are TGTGCCAGCAGCTCGGCTACAGGGGCTAACTATGGCTACACCTTC.

In this sample, this clonotype turned up a few times. The rearrangement uses TRBV7-8 and TRBJ2-7; possible D gene TRBD1, 6 bases. Trimming stripped 1 base from V and 5 bases from J, with 18 bases between. Germline-derived CDR1 and CDR2 are SGHVS and FQNEAQ. There are 16 residues in the CDR3. The CDR3 bases are TGTGCCAGCAGCTTAGGAGTTAACAGGGTCGCCGACGAGCAGTACTTC. It is translated as CASSLGVNRVADEQYF. Combining the CDR3 with reference TRBV7-8 and TRBJ2-7 gives the whole variable domain GAGVSQSPRYKVAKRGQDVALRCDPISGHVSLFWYQQALGQGPEFLTYFQNEAQLDKSGLPSDRFFAERPEGSVSTLKIQRTQQEDSAVYLCASSLGVNRVADEQYFGPGTRLTVT.

The V and J genes are TRBV4-3 and TRBJ2-3; 11 nucleotides agree with TRBD2. This CDR3 has 17 amino acids. V trimming: 0 bases; J trimming: 3 bases; junction bases outside the gene matches: 5. CDR1 and CDR2 (germline): LGHNA, YSLEER. CDR3 amino acids: CASSQDELAGVTDTQYF. The DNA of the CDR3 is TGCGCCAGCAGCCAAGATGAACTAGCGGGGGTTACAGATACGCAGTATTTT.

This chain links TRBV6-6 with TRBJ1-1; TRBD1 aligns across 9 bases. The CDR3 is made up of 13 amino acids. The V segment lost 5 bases and the J segment 8 bases; nucleotides outside the gene matches: 6. From germline, CDR1 is MNHNY and CDR2 SVGAGI (reference sequence). The CDR3 sequence: CASSLKGTGEAFF. Here the CDR3 DNA reads TGTGCCAGCAGTCTCAAGGGGACAGGGGAAGCTTTCTTT.

V and J are TRBV3-1 and TRBJ2-1; 12 nucleotides line up with TRBD2. The germline gives CDR1 LGHDT, CDR2 YNNKEL (reference sequence). With V trimmed by 3 bases and J by 7 bases, 7 bases remained unmatched. The CDR3 is 16 residues long. Here the CDR3 reads CASSQQLAGGGNEQFF. In nucleotides, the CDR3 is TGTGCCAGCAGCCAGCAACTAGCGGGAGGAGGGAATGAGCAGTTCTTC.

This clonotype has a count of ten or more. The genes are TRBV7-2 and TRBJ2-1; D call uncertain. V lost 2 bases, J lost 12 bases, and 20 bases lay in between. Looked up from germline, CDR1 is SGHTA and CDR2 is FQGNSA. This CDR3 contains 15 residues. CDR3 residues: CASSLHRTLPTGQFF. CDR3 nucleotide sequence: TGTGCCAGCAGCTTACACCGGACCCTCCCCACGGGGCAGTTCTTC.

The rearrangement links TRBV10-3 to TRBJ2-3, with 12 bases that match TRBD2. The CDR3 totals 15 residues. The germline gives CDR1 ENHRY, CDR2 SYGVKD. The junction had 13 bases not matched to a gene; V was cut back by 7 bases and J by 11 bases. CDR3 coding DNA: TGTGCCATCACATCGACTAGCGGGAGAGAGGTGGGGCAGTATTTT. Protein: CAITSTSGREVGQYF.

The chain recombines TRBV9 with TRBJ2-7; a possible D gene is TRBD2 (5 bases). The ends were cut back, 5 bases at V and 6 bases at J, with 12 bases in the middle. Germline V gene lookup returns CDR1 SGDLS and CDR2 YYNGEE. CDR3 size: 12 residues. DNA of the CDR3: TGTGCCAGCAGGGATGGACGGGGCGAGCAGTACTTC. This gives the protein CASRDGRGEQYF.

V and J are TRBV6-1 and TRBJ2-5; possible D gene TRBD1, 6 bases. The CDR3 contains 14 residues. The ends were cut back, 6 bases at V and 1 base at J, with 12 bases in the middle. The V gene's germline CDR1 is MNHNS and CDR2 SASEGT. The CDR3 DNA reads TGTGCCAGCAGGGTTACAGGGTTCCAAGAGACCCAGTACTTC. Its protein is CASRVTGFQETQYF.

This clonotype was seen repeatedly, ten times or more. The chain employs TRBV28 and TRBJ2-5; D is ambiguous. Germline V gene sequence: CDR1 MDHEN, CDR2 SYDVKM. The V end lost 2 bases, the J end lost 6 bases, and 13 bases lay between the germline ends. The CDR3 sequence is 14 residues long. The CDR3, as DNA: TGTGCCAGCAGTTTAGGCGAGGCGCCAAAGACCCAGTACTTC. It is translated as CASSLGEAPKTQYF.

The J gene is TRBJ2-2, the V gene TRBV9, with 8 bases aligning to TRBD1. This CDR3 comprises 15 residues. The V segment lost 5 bases and the J segment 1 base; nucleotides outside the gene matches: 4. Germline V gene lookup returns CDR1 SGDLS and CDR2 YYNGEE. The CDR3 coding sequence is TGTGCCAGCAGTCCGGGACAGGTGAACACCGGGGAGCTGTTTTTT. Protein product: CASSPGQVNTGELFF.

The chain links TRBV2 to TRBJ2-3; 7 bases map to TRBD2. The CDR3 consists of 15 residues. Trimming cost V 4 bases and J 2 bases; bases outside gene matches: 6. Germline values: CDR1 SNHLY, CDR2 FYNNEI. The CDR3 sequence is CASSVTSSHTDTQYF. In DNA, the CDR3 is TGTGCCAGCAGTGTGACTAGCTCCCACACAGATACGCAGTATTTT.

This chain joins TRBV9 and TRBJ2-5, with 7 positions matching TRBD2. V lost 1 base and J lost 4; bases outside the gene matches: 7. CDR1 SGDLS and CDR2 YYNGEE come from the germline V gene. CDR3 size: 15 residues. The CDR3 region is CASSVFQSGGETQYF. The CDR3 nucleotides are TGTGCCAGCAGCGTATTCCAGTCGGGGGGAGAGACCCAGTACTTC.

This clonotype was detected a few times. V usage is TRBV12-3 or TRBV12-4 and J usage is TRBJ1-2, with D hard to call. V was pared by 6 bases and J by 4 bases, with 9 bases between. There are 12 residues in the CDR3. DNA of the CDR3: TGTGCCAGCAGGGGCGGAAGCTATGGCTACACCTTC. It translates to CASRGGSYGYTF.

This clonotype came up a few times. The chain joins TRBV7-9 to TRBJ1-1, with D unresolved. The ends were cut back, 6 bases at V and 6 bases at J, with 11 bases in the middle. From germline, CDR1 is SEHNR and CDR2 FQNEAQ (reference sequence). This CDR3 region has 12 residues. Written as DNA, the CDR3 is TGTGCCAGCAGGGGTTCGGCCCCTGAAGCTTTCTTT. It specifies CASRGSAPEAFF.

This chain joins TRBV5-6 and TRBJ2-1, with D possibly TRBD2 on 6 matching bases. This CDR3 is 17 amino acids long. Between the trimmed V and J ends, which lost 0 bases and 0 bases, there was a span of 13 bases. The V gene's germline CDR1 is SGHDT and CDR2 YYEEEE. CDR3 nucleotide sequence: TGTGCCAGCAGCTTGGTGTATGTGGGAGGCTCCTACAATGAGCAGTTCTTC. Amino acids: CASSLVYVGGSYNEQFF.

The sample holds a few counts of this clonotype. The J gene is TRBJ2-5, the V gene TRBV14; tentatively, D is TRBD2 (7 bases). Germline CDR1 SGHDN, CDR2 FVKESK. Trimming removed 3 bases from V and 7 bases from J, with 21 bases in between. This CDR3 is built from 16 residues. The CDR3 coding sequence is TGTGCCAGCAGCCAGACCCGGCGGGGGCCCATGGGGACCCAGTACTTC. This encodes CASSQTRRGPMGTQYF.

The V call is TRBV29-1, the J call TRBJ2-1; D gene ambiguous. Trimming took 7 bases from V and 7 from J, leaving 11 bases between them. This CDR3 has 11 amino acids. Germline assignment: CDR1 SQVTM and CDR2 ANQGSEA. CDR3 coding DNA: TGCAGCGCGCATGACCGAAATGAGCAGTTCTTC. Residues: CSAHDRNEQFF.

The rearrangement links TRBV21-1 to TRBJ2-7. TRBV21-1 is assigned pseudogene status. This CDR3 contains 11 residues. CDR3 DNA sequence: TGTGCCAGCAGCAAGGACTACGAGCAGTACTTC. This codes for CASSKDYEQYF.

This clonotype was seen a handful of times. The CDR3 DNA reads TGTGCCACCAGCAGAGATCTACGGGGCGCGTTCAACGAGCAGTACTTC. Translating it yields CATSRDLRGAFNEQYF. The chain has TRBV15 and TRBJ2-7; D might be TRBD1 or TRBD2, each matching 5 bases. The germline CDR1 and CDR2 sequences are LNHNV and YYDKDF (reference sequence). This CDR3 is 16 amino acids long. V was trimmed by 0 bases and J by 5 bases, leaving 17 bases between them.

The chain links TRBV12-5 to TRBJ2-1, with a possible D match to TRBD2 (5 bases). Trimming left V 5 bases short and J 2 bases short, with 10 bases between. Germline CDR1 and CDR2: LGHNT and FRNRAP. This CDR3 spans 14 amino acids. CDR3 sequence reads: CASGPPGAYNEQFF. The CDR3 coding sequence is TGTGCTAGTGGTCCGCCCGGGGCCTACAATGAGCAGTTCTTC.

The chain uses TRBV11-2 and TRBJ1-1; D gene uncertain. The CDR3 loop spans 15 amino acids. Trimming removed 3 bases from V and 0 bases from J, with 11 bases in between. From germline, CDR1 is SGHAT and CDR2 FQNNGV. DNA for the CDR3: TGTGCCAGCAGCTTCGCGGAAAACATGAACACTGAAGCTTTCTTT. It yields the protein CASSFAENMNTEAFF.

There are a few counts of this clonotype. V is TRBV6-5 and J is TRBJ2-5; 7 bases match TRBD2. The CDR3 totals 14 residues. V lost 0 bases, J lost 5 bases, and 3 bases stayed unmatched. Germline V gene data show CDR1 as MNHEY and CDR2 as SVGAGI. CDR3 bases: TGTGCCAGCAGTTACTCGAACGGGGGGGAGACCCAGTACTTC. Translating it yields CASSYSNGGETQYF.

This sequence joins TRBV7-2 and TRBJ2-3, with D perhaps TRBD1 (5 bases). The V end lost 4 bases, the J end lost 4 bases, and 9 bases lay between the germline ends. Per germline, CDR1 SGHTA and CDR2 FQGNSA. The CDR3 totals 13 residues. The CDR3 sequence: CASSWGTPDTQYF. The CDR3 DNA follows: TGTGCCAGCAGCTGGGGCACCCCAGATACGCAGTATTTT.

This clonotype was detected only a few times. The chain couples TRBV2 to TRBJ1-5, with D possibly TRBD1 on 6 matching bases. The CDR3 spans 13 residues. Trimming took off 7 bases at V and 6 bases at J, with 13 bases between the two ends. CDR1 and CDR2 from the germline V gene are SNHLY and FYNNEI. The CDR3 spells CASTRQGSQPQHF. The CDR3 DNA reads as TGTGCCAGCACTCGGCAGGGGAGTCAGCCCCAGCATTTT.

There are a few counts of this clonotype. Here the CDR3 DNA reads TGTGCCAGCACGGGGCGGTCTTACAATGAGCAGTTCTTC. Its protein is CASTGRSYNEQFF. The V gene is TRBV7-9, the J gene TRBJ2-1; D tentatively reads TRBD1 or TRBD2 (5 bases each). CDR1 is SEHNR and CDR2 is FQNEAQ in the germline V gene (reference sequence). V lost 7 bases and J lost 4, with 11 bases in between. This CDR3 spans 13 amino acids.

This clonotype was seen more than once but under ten times. The chain employs TRBV12-3 or TRBV12-4 and TRBJ1-1; D is ambiguous. Trimming left V 6 bases short and J 1 base short, with 12 bases between. The CDR3 covers 14 residues. The DNA of the CDR3 is TGTGCCAGCAGACGTGACCCAAGGAACACTGAAGCTTTCTTT. This sequence encodes CASRRDPRNTEAFF.

The chain couples TRBV6-1 to TRBJ1-1; D unclear. In germline, CDR1 is MNHNS, CDR2 SASEGT. The CDR3 runs 13 residues. The V end was cut by 2 bases, the J end by 0 bases, with 4 bases between. CDR3 sequence: CASSEYVNTEAFF. The CDR3 coding sequence is TGTGCCAGCAGTGAATATGTGAACACTGAAGCTTTCTTT.

This clonotype was observed a few times. V usage is TRBV13 and J usage is TRBJ2-1, with D unclear. The germline CDR1 and CDR2 sequences are PRHDT and FYEKMQ (reference sequence). V was clipped by 3 bases and J by 0 bases, with 12 bases between them. The CDR3 runs to 16 residues. The CDR3: CASSLDSGLSYNEQFF. Written as DNA, the CDR3 is TGTGCCAGCAGCTTGGATTCGGGCCTCTCCTACAATGAGCAGTTCTTC.

J is TRBJ2-1 and V is TRBV20-1; the match to TRBD2 covers 9 bases. Germline values: CDR1 DFQATT, CDR2 SNEGSKA (reference sequence). J was trimmed by 7 bases and V by 3 bases; bases with no gene match: 4. The CDR3 sequence is 13 residues long. The CDR3 protein is CSASSGSGNEQFF. CDR3 DNA sequence: TGCAGTGCTAGTAGCGGGAGCGGAAATGAGCAGTTCTTC.